Included here is one T cell receptor (beta chain) sequence, with context. These data are taken from a study of blood T cell repertoires in COVID-19. Across the study: Collection of acute and convalescent COVID-19 samples took place in the United States, Italy and Spain. T cells, B-cell-depleted T cells, or PBMCs provided the cDNA or gDNA that served as material.

The CDR3 contains 16 residues. The trim removed 2 bases at V and 6 bases at J, leaving 10 bases unmatched. CDR1 is KGHDR and CDR2 is SFDVKD in the germline V gene. Patients at the Seattle site were enrolled during active infection and followed longitudinally. Per the study methods: Estimated nucleated cell counts came from reference gene primer amplification. The assay was immunoSEQ multiplex PCR, and TCRdb's table has in-frame clones only and misses some. V, J and clone size were drawn from that table, and D and trimming were deduced from the DNA. The data hold roughly 130,000 clones, with more than 90% observed a single time.

This sequence was found in a man aged 60 to 69 with COVID-19, enrolled during active disease. Sequenced sample: peripheral blood. This chain links TRBV24-1 with TRBJ1-1, with 8 nucleotides matching TRBD1. CDR3 protein: CATSDSPGGGLSEAFF. CDR3 in DNA: TGTGCCACCAGTGATTCTCCAGGGGGCGGTCTCTCTGAAGCTTTCTTT.